Following are 16 T cell receptor beta chains from one sample sequenced in a study of CD8+ T cells in alopecia areata. Investigators isolated RNA and reverse transcribed it into cDNA to act as the sequencing template. TCRdb's table, derived via immunoSEQ multiplex PCR, lists solely in-frame clones and lacks some. Among approximately 180,000 clones, roughly 60% were seen once, and the ten largest hold 1.5% to 2%. The sequencing here drew on CD4+ T cells sorted from blood, taken at week 0. Receptors were obtained from a human donor with alopecia areata.

The chain links TRBV30 to TRBJ1-2; D remains unclear. V was cut by 2 bases and J by 1 base, with 11 bases left in between. Germline CDR1 is GTSNPN and CDR2 is SVGIG (reference sequence). This CDR3 is built from 14 residues. The chain's CDR3 is CAWSSVDLNYGYTF. In nucleotides, the CDR3 is TGTGCCTGGAGTTCCGTGGACCTTAACTATGGCTACACCTTC.

This chain links TRBV23-1 with TRBJ2-5, with no clear D. TRBV23-1 belongs to the ORF category, with a function that is uncertain. This CDR3 spans 14 amino acids. Trimming stripped 0 bases from V and 2 bases from J, with 7 bases between. The CDR3 nucleotides are TGCGCCAGCAGTCAATCGCGAATTCAAGAGACCCAGTACTTC. Protein sequence: CASSQSRIQETQYF.

This clone was counted between two and nine times. V is TRBV29-1 and J is TRBJ2-2; possible D gene TRBD1, 6 bases. This CDR3 spans 12 amino acids. CDR1 is SQVTM, CDR2 ANQGSEA, per germline. V lost 7 bases and J lost 0, with 6 bases in between. CDR3 protein: CSGTANTGELFF. CDR3 coding DNA: TGCAGCGGGACAGCGAACACCGGGGAGCTGTTTTTT.

The rearrangement links TRBV6-5 to TRBJ1-2, with D possibly matching TRBD1 (6 bases). The germline gives CDR1 MNHEY, CDR2 SVGAGI. This CDR3 is 13 amino acids long. V lost 7 bases and J 4 bases, leaving 13 bases between the germline ends. CDR3 in DNA: TGTGCCAGCACCCGGGGGCAGCGCTATGGCTACACCTTC. Translation gives CASTRGQRYGYTF.

This chain joins TRBV30 and TRBJ2-3; 7 positions match TRBD1. Losses at the gene ends were 2 bases for V and 3 bases for J; bases not matched to a gene: 5. CDR1 is GTSNPN, CDR2 SVGIG, per germline (reference sequence). CDR3 length: 14 amino acids. CDR3 residues: CAWSPGGSTDTQYF. CDR3 DNA: TGTGCCTGGAGTCCAGGGGGTAGTACAGATACGCAGTATTTT.

The table lists this clone with a few counts. V and J are TRBV5-1 and TRBJ2-1; 11 nucleotides match TRBD2. CDR1 is SGHRS and CDR2 is YFSETQ in the germline V gene. V was clipped by 0 bases and J by 2 bases; unmatched bases: 7. This CDR3 has 18 amino acids. The CDR3 spells CASSLGITSGGPYNEQFF. The DNA of the CDR3 is TGCGCCAGCAGCTTGGGAATTACTAGCGGGGGACCCTACAATGAGCAGTTCTTC.

This clone was counted only a few times. The DNA of the CDR3 is TGCAGCACGGGACTTACGAACACTGAAGCTTTCTTT. Translating it yields CSTGLTNTEAFF. The V call is TRBV29-1, the J call TRBJ1-1; D might be TRBD1 (5 bases). Trimming pared 8 bases from V and 1 base from J, leaving 11 bases between. This CDR3 spans 12 amino acids. CDR1 and CDR2 from the germline V gene are SQVTM and ANQGSEA.

The chain recombines TRBV12-5 with TRBJ2-1; tentative D call: TRBD1 (5 bases). Germline loops: CDR1 LGHNT, CDR2 FRNRAP. The CDR3 is 14 amino acids. V was cut by 0 bases and J by 5 bases, with 8 bases left in between. The CDR3, as DNA: TGTGCTAGTGGTTTGGTACCGACAGACAATGAGCAGTTCTTC. Its protein product is CASGLVPTDNEQFF.

The table lists this clone with a few counts. The rearrangement joins TRBV14 to TRBJ2-5; D is uncertain. The germline V and J ends were trimmed by 0 bases and 5 bases, with 13 bases remaining between them. CDR3 length equals 15 residues. The germline V gene has CDR1 SGHDN and CDR2 FVKESK. The CDR3 spells CASSQDFASGETQYF. CDR3 bases: TGTGCCAGCAGCCAAGATTTTGCCTCTGGGGAGACCCAGTACTTC.

The chain uses TRBV4-3 and TRBJ2-3, with D uncertain. CDR3 size: 14 residues. Germline loops: CDR1 LGHNA, CDR2 YSLEER. Trimming stripped 0 bases from V and 6 bases from J, with 10 bases between. The CDR3: CASSQDLSADTQYF. The DNA of the CDR3 is TGCGCCAGCAGCCAAGATCTGAGCGCGGATACGCAGTATTTT.

The chain is built from TRBV2 and TRBJ2-3, with D perhaps being TRBD1 or TRBD2 (5 bases each). The V gene's germline CDR1 is SNHLY and CDR2 FYNNEI. Trimming removed 8 bases from V and 1 base from J, with 10 bases in between. CDR3 length: 13 residues. CDR3 in amino acids: CASGDVGTDTQYF. DNA of the CDR3: TGTGCCAGCGGGGACGTGGGCACAGATACGCAGTATTTT.

The rearrangement links TRBV29-1 to TRBJ2-1; 8 nucleotides agree with TRBD1. Trimming cost V 7 bases and J 7 bases; bases outside gene matches: 9. There are 13 residues in the CDR3. In germline, CDR1 is SQVTM, CDR2 ANQGSEA. CDR3 sequence (DNA): TGCAGCGCCACAGGGGGATTTAGAAATGAGCAGTTCTTC. It translates to CSATGGFRNEQFF.

The chain is built from TRBV9 and TRBJ1-2, with D hard to call. Per germline, CDR1 SGDLS and CDR2 YYNGEE. The germline V and J ends were trimmed by 0 bases and 4 bases, with 10 bases remaining between them. The CDR3 contains 14 residues. DNA for the CDR3: TGTGCCAGCAGCGTAGTGAAGCCCCCCTATGGCTACACCTTC. This sequence encodes CASSVVKPPYGYTF. The full variable domain, in which reference TRBV9 and TRBJ1-2 provide the parts outside the CDR3, is DSGVTQTPKHLITATGQRVTLRCSPRSGDLSVYWYQQSLDQGLQFLIQYYNGEERAKGNILERFSAQQFPDLHSELNLSSLELGDSALYFCASSVVKPPYGYTFGSGTRLTVV.

The V call is TRBV15, the J call TRBJ2-3; 12 bases map to TRBD2. V shed 2 bases, J shed 0 bases, and the junction held 12 bases outside the gene matches. The CDR3 totals 20 residues. Germline V lookup: CDR1 LNHNV, CDR2 YYDKDF (reference sequence). The CDR3 spells CATSRHDPGLAGASTDTQYF. DNA for the CDR3: TGTGCCACCAGCAGACACGACCCGGGACTAGCGGGCGCCAGCACAGATACGCAGTATTTT.

V usage is TRBV7-6 and J usage is TRBJ1-4; D is undetermined. The germline V gene encodes CDR1 SGHVS and CDR2 FNYEAQ. The ends were cut back, 1 base at V and 7 bases at J, with 10 bases in the middle. The CDR3 sequence is 14 residues long. The CDR3 loop reads CASSLGPVAEKLFF. The CDR3 DNA follows: TGTGCCAGCAGCTTAGGCCCCGTCGCTGAAAAACTGTTTTTT.

Here the CDR3 DNA reads TGTGCCAGCAGCTACAGGGGGTCTAGGAATTCACCCCTCCACTTT. Translating it yields CASSYRGSRNSPLHF. The V gene is TRBV5-4, the J gene TRBJ1-6; TRBD1 matches 8 bases. This CDR3 is built from 15 residues. The V gene's germline CDR1 is SGHNT and CDR2 YYREEE (reference sequence). Trimming at V came to 3 bases and at J to 7 bases, leaving 6 bases not matched to a gene. The full variable domain, in which reference TRBV5-4 and TRBJ1-6 provide the parts outside the CDR3, is ETGVTQSPTHLIKTRGQQVTLRCSSQSGHNTVSWYQQALGQGPQFIFQYYREEENGRGNFPPRFSGLQFPNYSSELNVNALELDDSALYLCASSYRGSRNSPLHFGNGTRLTVT.